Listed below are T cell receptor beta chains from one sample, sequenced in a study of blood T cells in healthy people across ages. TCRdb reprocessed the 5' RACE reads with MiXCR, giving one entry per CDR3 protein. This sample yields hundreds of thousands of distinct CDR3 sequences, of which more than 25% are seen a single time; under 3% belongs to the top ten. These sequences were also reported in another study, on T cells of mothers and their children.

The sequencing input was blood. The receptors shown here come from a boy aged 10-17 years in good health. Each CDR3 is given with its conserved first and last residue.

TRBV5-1	CASSFSFSPGTEAFF
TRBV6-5	CASSYAEPGGKTQYF
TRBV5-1	CASQSPGELFF
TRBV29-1	CSFIRDSANYGYTF
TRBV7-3	CASSPQGGEETQYF
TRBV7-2	CASRPGGRGGNTIYF
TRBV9	CASTKGLAGSSYNEQFF
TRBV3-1	CASSQDGVRIQYF
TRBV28	CASNRESYEQYF
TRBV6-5	CASSSLEAKNIQYF
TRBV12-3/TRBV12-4	CASSRTSGDETQYF
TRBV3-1	CASSSPLSGGQETQYF
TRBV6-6	CASSSQGTGQETQYF
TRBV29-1	CSVESERQALRSYEQYF
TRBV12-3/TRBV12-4	CASNRQGPNYEQYF
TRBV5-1	CASSPDRVGSYTF
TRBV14	CASSQDGLEQFF
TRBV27	CASSLVEGGQETQYF
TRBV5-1	CASSLDRTVVDTQYF
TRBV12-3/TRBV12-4	CASSPGTSHRGYEQYF
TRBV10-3	CAISESTRGLQNIQYF
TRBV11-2	CASSPSPSGRGEETQYF
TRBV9	CASSVSLRSGGNYTGELFF
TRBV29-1	CSVEPSGDEQFF
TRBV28	CASTWGGAPPTQYF
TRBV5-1	CASSITSGGAKETQYF
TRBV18	CASSPELGRTEAFF
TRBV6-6	CASKAGSNEKLFF
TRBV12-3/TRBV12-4	CASSRGTGGWRQPQHF
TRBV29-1	CSVDSLGETQYF
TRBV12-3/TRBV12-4	CASSFSEVGPTPTQYF
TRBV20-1	CSASPRRSYGYTF
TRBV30	CAWDPGGSQPQHF
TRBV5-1	CASSLDGFPTDTQYF
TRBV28	CASSFGTGLDHEQYF
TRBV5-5	CASMASLGNTGELFF
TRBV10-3	CAISESAGATNYGYTF
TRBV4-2	CASSRALLVSNQPQHF
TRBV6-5	CASSYSSGGPYGYTF
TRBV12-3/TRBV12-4	CASSPPGGANVLTF
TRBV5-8	CASSLGERSYNEQFF
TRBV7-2	CASSLWTASGNTIYF
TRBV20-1	CSARDLVDSYEQYF
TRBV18	CASSHREANYGYTF
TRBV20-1	CSARQTGFLNEQFF
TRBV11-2	CASTWDSGRETQYF
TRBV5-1	CASSSGTTGDGELFF
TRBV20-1	CSASGTSVAKNIQYF
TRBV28	CASSFAGTGRQEKLFF
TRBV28	CASSSGTSIDTDTQYF
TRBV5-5	CASRSRRTQYF
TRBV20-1	CSARDNKGVGEQYF
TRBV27	CASSRTWEDFEKLFF
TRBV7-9	CARPTGSGANVLTF
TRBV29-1	CSVDGTSGATYEQYF